A selection of T cell receptor beta chains follows, all from one sample in a study of T cell responses to AZD1222 COVID-19 vaccine. Clones were sequenced by immunoSEQ multiplex PCR, and TCRdb holds only the in-frame ones, with some missing. The sample includes about 140,000 clones, around nine tenths of them seen just once. The source was peripheral blood, collected on day 0 of AZD1222 vaccination. Receptor source: an adult in good health. Both conserved end residues are part of each CDR3. A D gene is named only where the DNA matches it firmly. The size field is filled for only some rows; it gives once, few, many or a size class.

.	TRBV18	TRBJ2-7	.	CASSPIQGWAYEQYF	TGTGCCAGCTCACCCATTCAGGGGTGGGCCTACGAGCAGTACTTC
.	TRBV28	TRBJ1-4	.	CASSGPGPADEKLFF	TGTGCCAGCAGCGGACCGGGACCCGCGGATGAAAAACTGTTTTTT
.	TRBV6-5	TRBJ1-6	.	CASSSTGRSYNSPLHF	TGTGCCAGCAGTTCCACGGGACGGAGCTATAATTCACCCCTCCACTTT
.	TRBV6-5	TRBJ1-1	.	CASSPRAEGEAFF	TGTGCCAGCAGCCCCCGAGCGGAGGGTGAAGCTTTCTTT
.	TRBV7-3	TRBJ2-3	.	CASSLSGQLTTDTQYF	TGTGCCAGCAGCTTAAGTGGTCAGCTAACCACAGATACGCAGTATTTT
.	TRBV4-1	TRBJ2-1	.	CASSQVTALSYNEQFF	TGCGCCAGCAGCCAAGTCACGGCGCTCTCCTACAATGAGCAGTTCTTC
.	TRBV5-6	TRBJ2-5	.	CASSLFVADPTQYF	TGTGCCAGCAGCTTGTTCGTAGCGGACCCGACCCAGTACTTC
TRBD1	TRBV7-2	TRBJ2-1	once	CASRLQGYYNEQFF	TGTGCCAGCAGGCTACAGGGGTACTACAATGAGCAGTTCTTC
.	TRBV12-3/TRBV12-4	TRBJ2-7	.	CASGRGAFDEQYF	TGTGCCAGCGGTCGGGGGGCGTTCGACGAGCAGTACTTC
TRBD1	TRBV27	TRBJ1-1	.	CASSLNRGNTEAFF	TGTGCCAGCAGTTTAAACAGGGGAAACACTGAAGCTTTCTTT
TRBD1	TRBV13	TRBJ1-2	.	CASSFQGAQNGYTF	TGTGCCAGCAGCTTTCAGGGGGCGCAGAATGGCTACACCTTC
TRBD1	TRBV25-1	TRBJ2-7	.	CASSGTGGYEQYF	TGTGCCAGCAGCGGGACAGGGGGCTACGAGCAGTACTTC
.	TRBV19	TRBJ2-6	.	CASSIDRGSGANVLTF	TGTGCCAGTAGTATAGACAGGGGATCTGGGGCCAACGTCCTGACTTTC
.	TRBV9	TRBJ2-2	.	CASSTLSGAGELFF	TGTGCCAGCAGCACCTTATCTGGGGCCGGGGAGCTGTTTTTT
.	TRBV19	TRBJ1-2	.	CASTWRGGANYGYTF	TGTGCCAGTACCTGGCGGGGAGGCGCTAACTATGGCTACACCTTC
.	TRBV19	TRBJ2-7	.	CASSETGGDYEQYF	TGTGCCAGTAGTGAAACAGGGGGGGACTACGAGCAGTACTTC
.	TRBV27	TRBJ2-7	.	CASSLYPGTRIYEQYF	TGTGCCAGCAGTTTATATCCCGGGACAAGAATCTACGAGCAGTACTTC
TRBD2	TRBV11-2	TRBJ2-1	.	CASSNDGAGDKQFF	TGTGCCAGCAGCAACGACGGAGCGGGAGACAAGCAGTTCTTC
TRBD2	TRBV5-1	TRBJ2-7	.	CASSRITSGSSYEQYF	TGCGCCAGCAGCCGGATAACTAGCGGCAGCTCCTACGAGCAGTACTTC
.	TRBV21-1	TRBJ2-7	.	CASSNGRVLSYEQYF	TGTGCCAGCAGCAACGGCAGGGTATTGTCCTACGAGCAGTACTTC
.	TRBV11-3	TRBJ2-7	.	CASSFPYDKLTYEQYF	TGTGCCAGCAGCTTCCCTTATGACAAACTCACCTACGAGCAGTACTTC
.	TRBV7-2	TRBJ1-3	.	CASSPRTDRNTIYF	TGTGCCAGCAGCCCCCGGACAGATAGAAACACCATATATTTT
.	TRBV6-5	TRBJ1-4	once	CASSYLGDDEKLFF	TGTGCCAGCAGTTATTTAGGGGATGATGAAAAACTGTTTTTT
TRBD1	TRBV5-1	TRBJ1-1	few	CASSLTGVSRDTEAFF	TGCGCCAGCAGCCTTACAGGGGTCTCGAGGGACACTGAAGCTTTCTTT
.	TRBV5-1	TRBJ1-4	.	CASSLGGATNEKLFF	TGCGCCAGCAGCTTGGGAGGTGCAACTAATGAAAAACTGTTTTTT
TRBD1	TRBV10-3	TRBJ2-7	.	CAIKQGASNEQYF	TGTGCCATCAAACAGGGGGCATCGAACGAGCAGTACTTC
.	TRBV4-1	TRBJ1-5	.	CASSQDGGMGNQPQHF	TGCGCCAGCAGCCAAGACGGGGGAATGGGGAATCAGCCCCAGCATTTT
.	TRBV7-9	TRBJ2-5	once	CASSFGQGLQETQYF	TGTGCCAGCAGCTTTGGGCAGGGTCTTCAAGAGACCCAGTACTTC
.	TRBV5-1	TRBJ2-1	.	CASSMGNEQFF	TGCGCCAGCAGTATGGGAAATGAGCAGTTCTTC
TRBD1	TRBV10-1	TRBJ2-7	.	CASSVKDRTYEQYF	TGCGCCAGCAGTGTTAAGGACAGGACCTACGAGCAGTACTTC
TRBD2	TRBV30	TRBJ2-7	few	CASTGAGGKIYEQYF	TGTGCCTCGACGGGGGCGGGAGGGAAGATCTACGAGCAGTACTTC
.	TRBV2	TRBJ1-1	.	CASNRQMNTEAFF	TGTGCCAGCAATCGACAGATGAACACTGAAGCTTTCTTT
.	TRBV7-9	TRBJ1-1	.	CASSLVQGSTEAFF	TGTGCCAGCAGCTTGGTTCAGGGGAGCACTGAAGCTTTCTTT
TRBD2	TRBV25-1	TRBJ2-5	.	CASSAGGLAGGPIETQYF	TGTGCCAGCAGTGCCGGCGGACTAGCGGGAGGGCCGATAGAGACCCAGTACTTC
TRBD1	TRBV6-5	TRBJ2-2	.	CASSQGDRNTGELFF	TGTGCCAGCAGTCAGGGGGACAGAAATACCGGGGAGCTGTTTTTT
.	TRBV3-1/TRBV3-2	TRBJ2-7	.	CASSVIRSEQYF	TGTGCCAGCAGCGTTATAAGAAGCGAGCAGTACTTC
TRBD1	TRBV29-1	TRBJ1-1	.	CSVGDRGKGTEAFF	TGCAGCGTGGGAGACAGGGGAAAAGGCACTGAAGCTTTCTTT
TRBD1	TRBV5-1	TRBJ1-1	few	CASSLDRANTEAFF	TGCGCCAGCAGCCTGGACAGGGCGAACACTGAAGCTTTCTTT
.	TRBV5-4	TRBJ2-7	.	CASGDGPYEQYF	TGTGCCAGCGGGGACGGACCCTACGAGCAGTACTTC
TRBD2	TRBV9	TRBJ2-5	.	CASSETSGGGQETQYF	TGTGCCAGCAGCGAAACTAGCGGAGGAGGGCAAGAGACCCAGTACTTC
.	TRBV6-1	TRBJ2-7	.	CASSEVTGQNYEQYF	TGTGCCAGCAGTGAGGTTACGGGGCAGAACTACGAGCAGTACTTC
.	TRBV7-8	TRBJ2-5	.	CASIQGGDETQYF	TGTGCCAGCATTCAGGGGGGCGATGAGACCCAGTACTTC
.	TRBV27	TRBJ1-2	.	CASSLSWAGGNGYTF	TGTGCCAGCAGTTTATCCTGGGCCGGGGGTAATGGCTACACCTTC
.	TRBV5-1	TRBJ1-2	.	CASSLDWVSGYTF	TGCGCCAGCAGCTTGGATTGGGTAAGCGGCTACACCTTC
.	TRBV4-1	TRBJ1-1	.	CASSQDWRTGLTEAFF	TGCGCCAGCAGCCAAGATTGGCGGACGGGACTCACTGAAGCTTTCTTT
TRBD2	TRBV5-4	TRBJ2-1	.	CASSLLAGDFNEQFF	TGTGCCAGCAGCTTACTAGCGGGAGACTTCAATGAGCAGTTCTTC
TRBD1	TRBV12-3/TRBV12-4	TRBJ1-2	.	CASSYDRGGYTF	TGTGCCAGCAGTTATGACAGGGGCGGCTACACCTTC
.	TRBV27	TRBJ1-6	.	CASSLSAGVGSPLHF	TGTGCCAGCAGTTTATCAGCAGGGGTCGGTTCACCCCTCCACTTT
TRBD2	TRBV2	TRBJ2-1	.	CASRGLAGRGNEQFF	TGTGCCAGCAGGGGGCTAGCGGGAAGGGGGAATGAGCAGTTCTTC
.	TRBV6-4	TRBJ2-1	few	CASSESGPPAKQFF	TGTGCCAGCAGTGAGTCGGGACCGCCGGCTAAGCAGTTCTTC
TRBD1	TRBV6-1	TRBJ1-6	few	CASSEGTGGNSPLHF	TGTGCCAGCAGTGAAGGGACAGGAGGAAATTCACCCCTCCACTTT